This entry lists 20 T cell receptor beta chains sequenced from one sample in a study of blood T cells in healthy people across ages. Through a sample-barcoded 5' primer and a J-beta primer mix, a second PCR was run for about 7 to 12 cycles. In TCRdb, the 5' RACE reads were re-called with MiXCR into one record per CDR3 protein. The sample carries approximately 1.5 million distinct CDR3 sequences, roughly 32% recorded once. The sample consisted of blood. The receptors stem from a woman aged 25 to 39 in good health.

The chain carries TRBV20-1 and TRBJ2-7; D unclear. Germline lookup yields CDR1 DFQATT and CDR2 SNEGSKA (reference sequence). The CDR3 contains 15 residues. Trimming pared 2 bases from V and 2 bases from J, leaving 16 bases between. CDR3 sequence reads: CSARNRQKIPYEQYF. Here the CDR3 DNA reads TGCAGTGCTAGAAATCGTCAGAAAATTCCCTACGAGCAGTACTTC.

A few counts support this clonotype. The chain links TRBV5-1 to TRBJ2-3; D perhaps matches TRBD1 (5 bases). V lost 1 base and J lost 5, with 11 bases in between. CDR3 length: 14 amino acids. CDR1 SGHRS and CDR2 YFSETQ come from the germline V gene. The CDR3: CASSLKGAQDTQYF. CDR3 nucleotide sequence: TGCGCCAGCAGCTTGAAAGGGGCGCAAGATACGCAGTATTTT.

The chain combines TRBV20-1 with TRBJ2-7, with a weak D call TRBD1 (5 bases). This CDR3 comprises 12 residues. Trimming removed 4 bases at V and 2 bases at J, with 9 bases between. The V gene's germline CDR1 is DFQATT and CDR2 SNEGSKA (reference sequence). The CDR3: CSAKQATYEQYF. CDR3 bases: TGCAGTGCTAAACAGGCCACCTACGAGCAGTACTTC.

The chain joins TRBV5-1 to TRBJ2-7, with D possibly TRBD1 on 6 matching bases. Trimming took 4 bases from V and 9 from J, leaving 14 bases between them. The CDR3 runs 12 residues. CDR1 SGHRS and CDR2 YFSETQ come from the germline V gene. CDR3 nucleotides: TGCGCCAGCAGCGGGGATCTCAGGGGGCAGTACTTC. It encodes CASSGDLRGQYF.

This clonotype has a single count. This sequence may be a read error, since a much larger clone differs from it by one base. The chain is built from TRBV3-1 and TRBJ1-6, with 9 nucleotides matching TRBD1. Germline V gene lookup returns CDR1 LGHDT and CDR2 YNNKEL (reference sequence). The CDR3 consists of 14 residues. CDR3 residues: CAGSHGQGRTPLHF. The CDR3 DNA sequence: TGTGCCGGCAGCCATGGACAGGGGAGGACACCCCTCCACTTT.

Ten or more counts support this clonotype. V is TRBV4-1 and J is TRBJ1-2; TRBD1 might be the D (5 bases). CDR3 size: 15 residues. V shed 1 base and J shed 0 bases, with 9 bases lying between them. The germline CDR1 and CDR2 sequences are MGHRA and YSYEKL. The CDR3 DNA sequence: TGCGCCAGCAGCCAAGGTGTAGGGGCTAACTATGGCTACACCTTC. Protein: CASSQGVGANYGYTF.

The rearrangement uses TRBV7-3 and TRBJ1-1; tentatively, D is TRBD1 (5 bases). This CDR3 region has 13 residues. The V and J ends lost 8 bases and 0 bases respectively, with 10 bases between them. CDR1 and CDR2 from the germline V gene are SGHTA and FQGTGA. For the CDR3, the DNA is TGTGCCAGCGCGACAGAACTGAACACTGAAGCTTTCTTT. Protein product: CASATELNTEAFF.

V usage is TRBV20-1 and J usage is TRBJ2-7, with 7 bases lining up with TRBD2. The J segment lost 4 bases and the V segment lost 6 bases, leaving 9 bases of the junction unmatched. Germline V CDR1 and CDR2: DFQATT, SNEGSKA (reference sequence). This CDR3 has 13 amino acids. The CDR3 DNA reads as TGCAGTGCCCCTAGGGAGGGTATGTACGAGCAGTACTTC. Protein: CSAPREGMYEQYF.

This clonotype appeared many times. The chain joins TRBV7-9 to TRBJ2-1; D unclear. The CDR3 extends over 10 amino acids. Looked up from germline, CDR1 is SEHNR and CDR2 is FQNEAQ (reference sequence). V lost 5 bases to trimming and J lost 12 bases, with 8 bases between them. CDR3 residues: CASSGNVQFF. The DNA for the CDR3 is TGTGCCAGCAGCGGGAACGTGCAGTTCTTC.

This clonotype was counted many times. The chain couples TRBV12-3 or TRBV12-4 to TRBJ2-7; possible D gene TRBD2, 6 bases. The CDR3 sequence is 13 residues long. Trimming pared 5 bases from V and 3 bases from J, leaving 11 bases between. The DNA of the CDR3 is TGTGCCAGCAGTACGGGACTCTTCTACGAGCAGTACTTC. It yields the protein CASSTGLFYEQYF.

V and J are TRBV4-2 and TRBJ2-6; 7 bases agree with TRBD1. The CDR3 totals 18 residues. After removal of 1 base from V and 0 bases from J, the junction contained 6 bases not matched to a gene. Germline lookup yields CDR1 LGHNA and CDR2 YNFKEQ. The CDR3 loop is CASSQGSGTASGANVLTF. CDR3 bases: TGTGCCAGCAGCCAAGGTTCCGGGACAGCCTCTGGGGCCAACGTCCTGACTTTC.

V and J are TRBV29-1 and TRBJ1-4; no firm D call. Trimming took 4 bases from V and 7 from J, leaving 7 bases between them. The CDR3 is 11 amino acids. Germline V gene sequence: CDR1 SQVTM, CDR2 ANQGSEA. The CDR3 nucleotides read TGCAGCGTTGCTTATTTTGAAAAACTGTTTTTT. It yields the protein CSVAYFEKLFF.

The chain has TRBV28 and TRBJ2-3, with D unresolved. Looked up from germline, CDR1 is MDHEN and CDR2 is SYDVKM. V was shortened by 5 bases and J by 10 bases, with 16 bases between the two germline ends. The CDR3 is 13 residues long. The CDR3 coding sequence is TGTGCCAGCAGTCTTGGCCAAAAAAGGGCGCAGTATTTT. As protein: CASSLGQKRAQYF.

As concerns this clonotype: The conserved phenylalanine or tryptophan is not found at the CDR3 terminus, so this likely reflects a read error. V usage is TRBV28 and J usage is TRBJ2-3; 12 bases line up with TRBD2. The CDR3 has 16 amino acids. The germline V gene encodes CDR1 MDHEN and CDR2 SYDVKM. J was trimmed by 3 bases and V by 5 bases; bases with no gene match: 6. CDR3 nucleotide sequence: TGTGCCAGCAGTATACAGACTAGCGGGAGAACAGATACGCAGTATTGT. As protein: CASSIQTSGRTDTQYC.

This clonotype was picked up a small number of times. The chain employs TRBV5-1 and TRBJ1-1; 8 bases are shared with TRBD1. Germline V gene data show CDR1 as SGHRS and CDR2 as YFSETQ. Trimming at V came to 5 bases and at J to 7 bases, leaving 10 bases not matched to a gene. This CDR3 is built from 14 residues. The CDR3 sequence is CASSSTGASLEAFF. DNA of the CDR3: TGCGCCAGCAGTTCGACAGGGGCTTCCCTTGAAGCTTTCTTT.

This clonotype was found many times. The chain is built from TRBV4-1 and TRBJ2-7; a weak D match, TRBD1 (6 bases). V lost 2 bases and J lost 5, with 19 bases in between. The CDR3 extends over 16 amino acids. The germline V gene encodes CDR1 MGHRA and CDR2 YSYEKL. CDR3 region: CASSQSGQRVFHEQYF. The CDR3 DNA reads TGCGCCAGCAGCCAATCCGGACAGAGGGTCTTCCACGAGCAGTACTTC.

The V call is TRBV28, the J call TRBJ1-1, with D perhaps TRBD1 (5 bases). The V and J ends lost 8 bases and 3 bases respectively, with 28 bases between them. This CDR3 contains 18 residues. Germline-derived CDR1 and CDR2 are MDHEN and SYDVKM. The CDR3 DNA reads as TGTGCCAGCGGGTCGAAGCGCCGGGGAGGCCTGGGGGACACTGAAGCTTTCTTT. The encoded protein is CASGSKRRGGLGDTEAFF.

This clonotype was seen repeatedly, ten times or more. V gene TRBV12-3 or TRBV12-4 combines with J gene TRBJ2-3, with no clear D. The CDR3 has 17 amino acids. V lost 1 base and J 4 bases, leaving 18 bases between the germline ends. In DNA form, the CDR3 reads TGTGCCAGCAGTTTAGGACCTCCTAGTAAGGTGGCAGATACGCAGTATTTT. Translation: CASSLGPPSKVADTQYF.

The genes are TRBV25-1 and TRBJ2-5; no definite D call. Per germline, CDR1 MGHDK and CDR2 SYGVNS. The length of the CDR3 is 14 residues. Trimming pared 4 bases from V and 1 base from J, leaving 10 bases between. CDR3 loop: CASSGLQSQETQYF. The CDR3 nucleotides read TGTGCCAGCAGTGGTCTACAGTCCCAAGAGACCCAGTACTTC.

In its sample, this clonotype was seen a few times. The chain joins TRBV14 to TRBJ1-2, with no clear D. V lost 2 bases, J lost 4 bases, and 14 bases lay in between. The CDR3 totals 15 residues. Germline V gene sequence: CDR1 SGHDN, CDR2 FVKESK. The CDR3 sequence: CASSQLAIRGYGYTF. CDR3 sequence (DNA): TGTGCCAGCAGCCAACTGGCGATTCGCGGCTATGGCTACACCTTC.